This T cell receptor (beta chain) stems from a study of T cells in Graves' hyperthyroidism and ophthalmopathy. The germline gives CDR1 SGHNT, CDR2 YENEEA. V was trimmed by 2 bases and J by 5 bases, leaving 9 bases between them. The CDR3 covers 14 residues. This clonotype was detected many times. It was RNA transcripts that yielded the amplified TCR beta CDR3 regions. Using the HTBI primer set, a first-round RT-PCR was run on the TCR CDR3. TCRdb re-analysed the multiplex PCR reads in MiXCR, keeping a single row per CDR3 protein. Of a few hundred thousand distinct CDR3 sequences listed, around 13% are singletons. Lactation, pregnancy, other autoimmune disease or uncontrolled infection excluded patients.

The chain uses TRBV11-3 and TRBJ2-2; no reliable D call. This receptor was taken from a woman aged 25 to 39 with Graves' ophthalmopathy. Sequenced input: blood. The CDR3 loop is CASSLNPRTGELFF. The CDR3 DNA sequence: TGTGCCAGCAGCTTAAACCCGCGTACCGGGGAGCTGTTTTTT.